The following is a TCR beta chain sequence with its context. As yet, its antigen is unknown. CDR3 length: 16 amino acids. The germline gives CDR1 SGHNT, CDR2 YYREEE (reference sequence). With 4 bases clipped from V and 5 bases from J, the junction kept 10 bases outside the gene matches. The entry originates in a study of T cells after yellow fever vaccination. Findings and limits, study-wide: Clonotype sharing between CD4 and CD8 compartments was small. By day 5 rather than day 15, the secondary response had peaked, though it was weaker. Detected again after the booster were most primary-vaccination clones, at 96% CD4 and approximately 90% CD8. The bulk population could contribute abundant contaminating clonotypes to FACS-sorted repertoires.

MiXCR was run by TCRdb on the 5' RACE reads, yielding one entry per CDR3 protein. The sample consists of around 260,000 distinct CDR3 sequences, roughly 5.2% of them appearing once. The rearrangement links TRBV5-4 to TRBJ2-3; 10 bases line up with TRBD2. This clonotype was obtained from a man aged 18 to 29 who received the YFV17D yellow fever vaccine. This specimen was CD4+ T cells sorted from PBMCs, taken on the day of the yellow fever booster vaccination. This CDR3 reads CASSPLRASGGDTQYF. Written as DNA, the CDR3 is TGTGCCAGCAGCCCCCTCCGGGCTAGCGGGGGAGATACGCAGTATTTT.